The 4 T cell receptor beta chains below come from one sample, sequenced in a study of human thymus T cells. TCRdb's table, derived via immunoSEQ multiplex PCR, lists solely in-frame clones and lacks some. The sample lists about 50,000 clones; about 95% were seen once. The source material was blood. The receptors were sampled from a girl in the first two years of life with a congenital heart defect but otherwise immunologically healthy.

The chain is built from TRBV6-5 and TRBJ1-1, with D unclear. CDR1 MNHEY and CDR2 SVGAGI come from the germline V gene. This CDR3 region has 13 residues. V shed 5 bases and J shed 1 base, with 8 bases lying between them. CDR3 region: CASSRFGNTEAFF. The CDR3 DNA reads as TGTGCCAGCAGTCGGTTTGGGAACACTGAAGCTTTCTTT.

The chain is built from TRBV10-3 and TRBJ2-6; D is unclear. The CDR3 consists of 18 residues. The V end was cut by 3 bases, the J end by 0 bases, with 15 bases between. From germline, CDR1 is ENHRY and CDR2 SYGVKD. The CDR3 nucleotides read TGTGCCATCAGTGATAGTGTGGAGTCCGGCTCTGGGGCCAACGTCCTGACTTTC. This translates into CAISDSVESGSGANVLTF.

The rearrangement joins TRBV7-9 to TRBJ2-3; the match to TRBD2 covers 9 bases. The CDR3 has 14 amino acids. The V segment lost 6 bases and the J segment 4 bases; nucleotides outside the gene matches: 5. Germline CDR1 is SEHNR and CDR2 is FQNEAQ (reference sequence). The CDR3 region is CASSYSGGADTQYF. The CDR3 DNA is TGTGCCAGCAGTTATAGCGGGGGCGCAGATACGCAGTATTTT.

V and J are TRBV7-9 and TRBJ2-3; a weak D match, TRBD2 (5 bases). Trimming removed 4 bases at V and 2 bases at J, with 19 bases between. The germline CDR1 and CDR2 sequences are SEHNR and FQNEAQ (reference sequence). The CDR3 has 17 amino acids. The CDR3 DNA follows: TGTGCCAGCAGCTCCGGAAACCGGGGTGGGGTCACAGATACGCAGTATTTT. As protein: CASSSGNRGGVTDTQYF.